This T cell receptor beta chain emerged from a study of shared clonotypes between healthy human individuals. At the level of the study: Per donor, three plates held CD4 naive cells, three held CD4 memory, two held CD8 naive and one held CD8 memory.

Notes on this clone: Its target is unknown. The junction departs from the called germline gene at one end, perhaps through a read error.

Assay used: immunoSEQ multiplex PCR; TCRdb lists only in-frame clones, some missing. The table includes about 2 million clones, about 95% detected once. Study findings and constraints: Apart from blood, nothing was sampled; tissue repertoires likely differ. An anticipated effect of sequencing depth on clonotype sharing among donors was recognized.

This CDR3 has 13 amino acids. Germline V gives CDR1 MGHRA, CDR2 YSYEKL. Naive CD8 isolation took CD45RO-negative cells positively selected for CCR7 and excluded terminally differentiated effector memory CD45RA+ cells. This TCR was recovered from a man aged 18 to 29 in good health. This chain connects TRBV4-1 to TRBJ2-7; 7 nucleotides agree with TRBD2. The material sequenced was naive CD8+ T cells sorted from blood. The CDR3 bases are TGCGCCAGCAGCCAAGTTAGGGACTACGGGCAGTACTTC. Its translation: CASSQVRDYGQYF.